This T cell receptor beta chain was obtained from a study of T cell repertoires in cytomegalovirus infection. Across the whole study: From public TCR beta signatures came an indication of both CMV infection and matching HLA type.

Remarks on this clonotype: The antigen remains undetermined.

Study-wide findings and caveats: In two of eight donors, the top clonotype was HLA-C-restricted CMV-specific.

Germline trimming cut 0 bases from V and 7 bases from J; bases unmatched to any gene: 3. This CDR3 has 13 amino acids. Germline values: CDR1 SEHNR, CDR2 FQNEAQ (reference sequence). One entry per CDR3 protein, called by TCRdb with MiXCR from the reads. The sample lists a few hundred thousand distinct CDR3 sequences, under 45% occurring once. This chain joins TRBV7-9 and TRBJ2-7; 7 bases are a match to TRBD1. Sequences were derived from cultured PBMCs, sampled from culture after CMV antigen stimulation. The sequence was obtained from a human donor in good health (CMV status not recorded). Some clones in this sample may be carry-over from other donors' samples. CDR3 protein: CASSLAGGVEQYF. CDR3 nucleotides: TGTGCCAGCAGCTTAGCAGGGGGCGTTGAGCAGTACTTC.